The clone carrying this TCR beta chain was found once. Its antigen is not known. The entry originates in a study of Graves' ophthalmopathy and Graves' hyperthyroidism. The ends were cut back, 5 bases at V and 5 bases at J, with 19 bases in the middle. Germline V gives CDR1 DFQATT, CDR2 SNEGSKA (reference sequence). This CDR3 contains 15 residues. TCR beta CDR3 amplification used RNA transcripts. Scientists carried out first-round RT-PCR using HTBI primers and then a second-round multiplex PCR. Each CDR3 protein is one row after TCRdb ran MiXCR on the multiplex PCR reads. Here the sample spans some 390,000 distinct CDR3 sequences, around 16% being singletons. Broader study findings: Most expanded thyroid clonotypes above 0.001 frequency also appeared in blood.

The genes are TRBV20-1 and TRBJ1-5, with D possibly matching TRBD1 (6 bases). This sequence originates from a woman in her late teens or twenties with Graves' ophthalmopathy. Sequenced input: peripheral blood. The CDR3 spells CSAARGPYLDQPQHF. For the CDR3, the DNA is TGCAGTGCTGCCCGGGGGCCGTACCTCGATCAGCCCCAGCATTTT.